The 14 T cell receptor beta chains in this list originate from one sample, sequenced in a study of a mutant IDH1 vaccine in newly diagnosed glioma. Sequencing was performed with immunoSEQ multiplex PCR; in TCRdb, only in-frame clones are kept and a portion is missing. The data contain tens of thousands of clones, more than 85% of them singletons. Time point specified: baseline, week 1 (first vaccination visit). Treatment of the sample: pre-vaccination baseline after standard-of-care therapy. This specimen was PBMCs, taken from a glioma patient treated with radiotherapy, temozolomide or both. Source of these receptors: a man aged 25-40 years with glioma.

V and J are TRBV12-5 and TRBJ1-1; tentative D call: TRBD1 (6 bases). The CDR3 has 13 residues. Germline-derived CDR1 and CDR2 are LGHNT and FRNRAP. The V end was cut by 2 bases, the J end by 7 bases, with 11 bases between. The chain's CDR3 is CASGLPGEVEAFF. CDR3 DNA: TGTGCTAGTGGTTTGCCAGGGGAAGTTGAAGCTTTCTTT.

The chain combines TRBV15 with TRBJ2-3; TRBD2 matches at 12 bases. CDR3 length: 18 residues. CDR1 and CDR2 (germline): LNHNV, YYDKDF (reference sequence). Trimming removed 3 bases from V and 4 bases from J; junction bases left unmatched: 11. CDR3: CATSRTRLAGAISDTQYF. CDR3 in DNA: TGTGCCACCAGCAGGACCAGACTAGCGGGAGCCATCTCAGATACGCAGTATTTT.

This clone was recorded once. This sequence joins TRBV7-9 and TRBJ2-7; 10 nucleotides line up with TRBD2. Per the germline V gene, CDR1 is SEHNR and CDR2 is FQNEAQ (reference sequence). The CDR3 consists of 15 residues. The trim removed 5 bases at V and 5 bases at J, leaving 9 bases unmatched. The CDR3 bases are TGTGCCAGCAGCCCTCCGACTAGCGGGTGGGACGAGCAGTACTTC. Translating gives CASSPPTSGWDEQYF.

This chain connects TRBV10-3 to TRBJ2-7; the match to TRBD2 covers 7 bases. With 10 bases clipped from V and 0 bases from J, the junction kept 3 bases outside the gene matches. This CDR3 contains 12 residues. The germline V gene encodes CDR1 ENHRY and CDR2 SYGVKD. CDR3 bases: TGTGCCACTGGGACTAACTCCTACGAGCAGTACTTC. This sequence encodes CATGTNSYEQYF.

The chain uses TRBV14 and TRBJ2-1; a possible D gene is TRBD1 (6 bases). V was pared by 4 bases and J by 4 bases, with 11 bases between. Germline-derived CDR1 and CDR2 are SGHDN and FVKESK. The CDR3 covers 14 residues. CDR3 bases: TGTGCCAGCAGCCGGGGGCTGCCTTACAATGAGCAGTTCTTC. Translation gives CASSRGLPYNEQFF.

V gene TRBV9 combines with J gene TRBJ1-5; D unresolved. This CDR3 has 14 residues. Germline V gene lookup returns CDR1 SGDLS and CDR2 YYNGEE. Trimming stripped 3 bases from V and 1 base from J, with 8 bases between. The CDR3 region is CASSAGGSNQPQHF. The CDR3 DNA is TGTGCCAGCAGCGCTGGAGGGAGCAATCAGCCCCAGCATTTT.

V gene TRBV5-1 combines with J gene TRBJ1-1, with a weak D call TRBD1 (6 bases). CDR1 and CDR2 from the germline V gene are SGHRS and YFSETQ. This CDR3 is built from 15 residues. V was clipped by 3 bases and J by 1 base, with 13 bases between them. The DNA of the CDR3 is TGCGCCAGCAGCTCCTTAGGGGGGGAGAACACTGAAGCTTTCTTT. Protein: CASSSLGGENTEAFF.

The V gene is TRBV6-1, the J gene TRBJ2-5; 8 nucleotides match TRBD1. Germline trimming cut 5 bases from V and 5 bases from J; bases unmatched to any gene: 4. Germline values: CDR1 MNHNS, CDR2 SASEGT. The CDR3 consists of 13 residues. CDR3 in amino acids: CASSRTGLETQYF. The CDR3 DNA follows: TGTGCCAGCAGTCGGACAGGGTTGGAGACCCAGTACTTC.

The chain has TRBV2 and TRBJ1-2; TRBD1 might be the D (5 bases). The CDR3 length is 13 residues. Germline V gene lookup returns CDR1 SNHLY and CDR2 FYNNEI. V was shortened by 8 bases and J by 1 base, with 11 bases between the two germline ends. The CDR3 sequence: CASPDRGNYGYTF. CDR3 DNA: TGTGCCAGCCCCGACAGAGGTAACTATGGCTACACCTTC.

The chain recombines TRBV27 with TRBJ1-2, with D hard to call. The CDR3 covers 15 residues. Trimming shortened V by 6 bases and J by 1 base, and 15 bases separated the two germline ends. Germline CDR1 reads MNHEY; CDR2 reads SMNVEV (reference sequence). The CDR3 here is CASRPNDGYNYGYTF. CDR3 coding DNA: TGTGCCAGCAGACCTAACGACGGATATAACTATGGCTACACCTTC.

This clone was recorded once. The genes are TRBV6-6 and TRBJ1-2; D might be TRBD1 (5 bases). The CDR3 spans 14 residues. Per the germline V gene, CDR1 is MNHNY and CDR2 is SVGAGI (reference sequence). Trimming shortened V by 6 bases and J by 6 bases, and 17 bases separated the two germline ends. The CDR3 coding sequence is TGTGCCAGCAGCGCAACCGACAGAAGAGATGGCTACACCTTC. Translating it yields CASSATDRRDGYTF.

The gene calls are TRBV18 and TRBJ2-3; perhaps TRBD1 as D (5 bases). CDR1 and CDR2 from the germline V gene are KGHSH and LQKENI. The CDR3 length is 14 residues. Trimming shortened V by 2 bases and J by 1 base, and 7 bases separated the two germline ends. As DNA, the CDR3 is TGTGCCAGCTCACCAGCGACAGGCACAGATACGCAGTATTTT. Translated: CASSPATGTDTQYF.

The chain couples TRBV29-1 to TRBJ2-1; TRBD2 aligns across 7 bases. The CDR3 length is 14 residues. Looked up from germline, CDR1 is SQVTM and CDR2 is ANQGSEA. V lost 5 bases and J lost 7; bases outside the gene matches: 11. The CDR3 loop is CSVPGREGWNEQFF. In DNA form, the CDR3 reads TGCAGCGTTCCAGGGAGGGAGGGTTGGAATGAGCAGTTCTTC.

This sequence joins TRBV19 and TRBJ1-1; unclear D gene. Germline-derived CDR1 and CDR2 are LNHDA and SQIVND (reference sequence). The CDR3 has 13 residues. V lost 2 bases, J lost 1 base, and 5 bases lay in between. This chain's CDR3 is CASSIFGNTEAFF. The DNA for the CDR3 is TGTGCCAGTAGTATATTCGGGAACACTGAAGCTTTCTTT.